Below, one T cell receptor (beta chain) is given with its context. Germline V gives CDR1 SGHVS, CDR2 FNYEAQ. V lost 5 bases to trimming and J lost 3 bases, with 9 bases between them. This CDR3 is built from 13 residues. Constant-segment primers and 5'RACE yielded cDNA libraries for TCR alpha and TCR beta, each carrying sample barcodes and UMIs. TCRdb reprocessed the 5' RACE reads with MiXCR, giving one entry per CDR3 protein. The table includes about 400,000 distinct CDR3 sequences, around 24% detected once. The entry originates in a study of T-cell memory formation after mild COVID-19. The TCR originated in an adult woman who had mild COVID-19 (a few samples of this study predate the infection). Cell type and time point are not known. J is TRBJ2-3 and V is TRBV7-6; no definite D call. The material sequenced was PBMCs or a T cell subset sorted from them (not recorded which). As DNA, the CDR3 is TGTGCCAGCAGCCACACCCCTACAGATACGCAGTATTTT. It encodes CASSHTPTDTQYF.